The TCR beta chain under discussion was sequenced for a study of shared clonotypes between healthy human individuals. Some clones are missing from TCRdb's copy, which holds only in-frame ones; the method was immunoSEQ multiplex PCR. The sample lists millions of clones; 85% to 95% were seen once. This clonotype originated in a man aged 18 to 29 in good health. The sample comprised naive CD4+ T cells sorted from blood. Subset given: CD45RA+ positively selected.

In DNA, the CDR3 is TGTGCCAGCAGCCGGGGGCTAGCGGCTTACAATGAGCAGTTCTTC. It is translated as CASSRGLAAYNEQFF. The J gene is TRBJ2-1, the V gene TRBV9; TRBD2 might be the D (7 bases). The CDR3 length is 15 residues. Germline V lookup: CDR1 SGDLS, CDR2 YYNGEE. V lost 4 bases and J lost 4, with 15 bases in between.